Each of the 4 T cell receptor beta chains below was sequenced from the same sample in a study of blood T cell repertoires in COVID-19. Clones were read by immunoSEQ multiplex PCR, and TCRdb kept only the in-frame ones, dropping some. The data contain roughly 120,000 clones, roughly 80% of them singletons. The sequenced sample was peripheral blood. The receptors stem from a man between 65 and 85 years old with acute or convalescent COVID-19.

The rearrangement links TRBV2 to TRBJ2-1; 9 positions agree with TRBD1. Germline V gives CDR1 SNHLY, CDR2 FYNNEI. J lost 6 bases, V lost 5 bases, and 8 bases had no gene match. The CDR3 covers 15 residues. The CDR3 nucleotides read TGTGCCAGCAGTCCCCAGGGGACAGGGTCCAATGAGCAGTTCTTC. Its protein product is CASSPQGTGSNEQFF. Looking up the rest from reference TRBV2 and TRBJ2-1 gives the full variable domain: EPEVTQTPSHQVTQMGQEVILRCVPISNHLYFYWYRQILGQKVEFLVSFYNNEISEKSEIFDDQFSVERPDGSNFTLKIRSTKLEDSAMYFCASSPQGTGSNEQFFGPGTRLTVL.

The V and J genes are TRBV19 and TRBJ2-7; 7 nucleotides agree with TRBD1. Germline values: CDR1 LNHDA, CDR2 SQIVND (reference sequence). V trimming: 4 bases; J trimming: 3 bases; junction bases outside the gene matches: 9. The CDR3 totals 15 residues. The chain's CDR3 is CASSKTWTGVYEQYF. The CDR3 coding sequence is TGTGCCAGTAGTAAAACCTGGACAGGAGTCTACGAGCAGTACTTC.

J is TRBJ1-2 and V is TRBV30, with D tentatively TRBD1 (5 bases). CDR1 GTSNPN and CDR2 SVGIG come from the germline V gene (reference sequence). V lost 1 base and J lost 7, with 19 bases in between. The CDR3 consists of 15 residues. This CDR3 reads CAWSEQDSSYSGYTF. The CDR3 DNA reads as TGTGCCTGGAGTGAACAGGATTCTTCGTATTCTGGCTACACCTTC. The full variable domain, rest sourced from reference TRBV30 and TRBJ1-2, is SQTIHQWPATLVQPVGSPLSLECTVEGTSNPNLYWYRQAAGRGLQLLFYSVGIGQISSEVPQNLSASRPQDRQFILSSKKLLLSDSGFYLCAWSEQDSSYSGYTFGSGTRLTVV.

The V gene is TRBV4-1, the J gene TRBJ2-4; 7 bases match TRBD1. J was trimmed by 0 bases and V by 0 bases; bases with no gene match: 8. The germline V gene encodes CDR1 MGHRA and CDR2 YSYEKL. This CDR3 comprises 18 residues. This CDR3 is CASSQDGTARLAKNIQYF. DNA for the CDR3: TGCGCCAGCAGCCAAGATGGGACAGCCAGACTAGCCAAAAACATTCAGTACTTC.